This entry describes one T cell receptor beta chain. Generated by immunoSEQ multiplex PCR, the TCRdb table keeps only in-frame clones and is missing some. The repertoire holds approximately 400,000 clones, with approximately 89% as singletons. This sample was taken from a study of blood T cell repertoires in COVID-19. The overall study: Sample material is recorded as cDNA or gDNA derived from T cells, B-cell-depleted T cells, or PBMCs.

The germline V gene has CDR1 WNHNN and CDR2 SYGVQD (reference sequence). Trimming cost V 2 bases and J 2 bases, with 5 bases left between them. CDR3 length: 13 amino acids. The receptor's source is a man aged 25-45 years who had recovered from COVID-19. Sequencing was carried out using PBMCs or T cells enriched from blood (not recorded which). The chain has TRBV10-1 and TRBJ2-3; the D is unclear. CDR3 coding DNA: TGCGCCAGCAGTGAGGGCCTCACAGATACGCAGTATTTT. As protein: CASSEGLTDTQYF.